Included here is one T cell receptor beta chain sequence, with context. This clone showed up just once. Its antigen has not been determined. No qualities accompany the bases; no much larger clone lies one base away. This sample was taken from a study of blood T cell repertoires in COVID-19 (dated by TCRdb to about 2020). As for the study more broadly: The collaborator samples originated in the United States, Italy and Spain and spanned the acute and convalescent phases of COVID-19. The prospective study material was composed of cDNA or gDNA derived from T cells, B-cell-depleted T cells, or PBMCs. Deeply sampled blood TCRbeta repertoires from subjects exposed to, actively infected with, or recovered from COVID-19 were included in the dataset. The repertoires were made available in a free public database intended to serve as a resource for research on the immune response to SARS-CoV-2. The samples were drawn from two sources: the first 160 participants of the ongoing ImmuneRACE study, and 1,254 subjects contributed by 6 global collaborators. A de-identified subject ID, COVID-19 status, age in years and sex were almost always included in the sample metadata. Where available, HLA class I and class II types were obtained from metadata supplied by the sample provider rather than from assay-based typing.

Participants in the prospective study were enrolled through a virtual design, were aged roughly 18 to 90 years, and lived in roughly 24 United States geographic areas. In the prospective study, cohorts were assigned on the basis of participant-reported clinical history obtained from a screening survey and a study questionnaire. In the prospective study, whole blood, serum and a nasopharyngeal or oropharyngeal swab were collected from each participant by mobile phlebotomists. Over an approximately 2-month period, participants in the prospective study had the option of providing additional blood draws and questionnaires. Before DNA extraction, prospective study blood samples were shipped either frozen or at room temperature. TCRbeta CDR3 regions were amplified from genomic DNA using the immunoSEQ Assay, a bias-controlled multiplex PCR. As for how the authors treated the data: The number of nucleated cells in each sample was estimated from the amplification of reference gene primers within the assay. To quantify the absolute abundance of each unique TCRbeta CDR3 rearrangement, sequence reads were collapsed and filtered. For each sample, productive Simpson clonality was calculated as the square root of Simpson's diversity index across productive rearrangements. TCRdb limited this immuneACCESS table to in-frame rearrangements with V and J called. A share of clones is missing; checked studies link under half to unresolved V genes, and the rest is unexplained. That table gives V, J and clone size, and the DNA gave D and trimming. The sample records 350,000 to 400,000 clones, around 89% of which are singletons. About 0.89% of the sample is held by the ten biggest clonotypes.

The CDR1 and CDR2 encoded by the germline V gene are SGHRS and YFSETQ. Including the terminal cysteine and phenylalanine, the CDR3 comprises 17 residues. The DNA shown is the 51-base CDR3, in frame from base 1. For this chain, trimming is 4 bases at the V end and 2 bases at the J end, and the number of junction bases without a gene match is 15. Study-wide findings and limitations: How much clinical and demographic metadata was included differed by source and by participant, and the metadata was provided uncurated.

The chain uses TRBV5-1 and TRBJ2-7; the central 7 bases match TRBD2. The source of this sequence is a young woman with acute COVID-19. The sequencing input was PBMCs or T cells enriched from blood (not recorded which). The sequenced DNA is TGCGCCAGCAGCATCCGAAGCGGGGTTCAAATCCCCTACGAGCAGTACTTC. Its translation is CASSIRSGVQIPYEQYF.